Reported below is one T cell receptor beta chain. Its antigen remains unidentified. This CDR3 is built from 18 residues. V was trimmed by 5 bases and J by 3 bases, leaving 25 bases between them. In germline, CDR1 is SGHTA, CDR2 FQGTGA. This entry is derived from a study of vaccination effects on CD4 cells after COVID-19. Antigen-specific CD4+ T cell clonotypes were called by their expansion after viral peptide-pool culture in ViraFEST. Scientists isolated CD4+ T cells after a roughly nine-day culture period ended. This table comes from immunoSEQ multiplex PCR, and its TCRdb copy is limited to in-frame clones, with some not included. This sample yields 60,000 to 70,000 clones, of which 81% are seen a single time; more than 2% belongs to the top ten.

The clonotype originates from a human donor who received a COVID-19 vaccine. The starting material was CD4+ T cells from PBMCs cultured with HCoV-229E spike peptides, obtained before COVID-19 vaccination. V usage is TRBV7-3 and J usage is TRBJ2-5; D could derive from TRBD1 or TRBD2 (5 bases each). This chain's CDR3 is CASSPSQEASRGEETQYF. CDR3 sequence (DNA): TGTGCCAGCAGCCCGAGTCAAGAAGCATCTCGAGGGGAAGAGACCCAGTACTTC.